The rows below give T cell receptor beta chains drawn from one sample of a study of siplizumab effects on memory and regulatory T cells. The data were produced by immunoSEQ multiplex PCR, yet TCRdb's version contains in-frame clones alone and is incomplete. The table records some 100,000 clones, 80% to 95% of them present only once. Sequenced input: CD8+ T cells sorted from blood. These receptors came from a human donor in good health. The CDR3 runs from the conserved cysteine through the conserved F or W. The D gene is left open where the match is weak. Not every row has a clone size; where given, it reads once, few, many or a size class.

>TRBV6-5|-|TRBD1|14|TRBJ2-7
TGTGCCAGCAGTTACTTTACAGGGGCCTACGAGCAGTACTTC
CASSYFTGAYEQYF
>TRBV11-2|-|-|15|TRBJ2-7
TGTGCCAGCAGCTTAATTTTACATATATCCTACGAGCAGTACTTC
CASSLILHISYEQYF
>TRBV21-1|-|-|14|TRBJ2-2
TGTGCCAGCAGATGGGAACTTCACACCGGGGAGCTGTTTTTT
CASRWELHTGELFF
>TRBV20-1|-|-|11|TRBJ1-2
TGCAGTGCTAGAGGGGACTATGGCTACACCTTC
CSARGDYGYTF
>TRBV10-3|once|TRBD1|14|TRBJ1-2
TGTGCCATCAGACCGACAGGGGGCTACTATGGCTACACCTTC
CAIRPTGGYYGYTF
>TRBV19|-|TRBD2|15|TRBJ2-7
TGTGCCAGTAGTTTCGGGACTAGCGGGACATACGAGCAGTACTTC
CASSFGTSGTYEQYF
>TRBV5-8|once|-|15|TRBJ1-1
TGTGCCAGCAGCACCACCAGGACGGAGAACACTGAAGCTTTCTTT
CASSTTRTENTEAFF
>TRBV7-9|-|-|12|TRBJ1-1
TGTGCCAGCCGGGGCCCGGTGGATGAAGCTTTCTTT
CASRGPVDEAFF
>TRBV7-9|-|-|12|TRBJ2-3
TGTGCCAGCAGTTCTTTAGAGGGTGCGCAGTATTTT
CASSSLEGAQYF
>TRBV30|-|-|11|TRBJ2-1
TGTGCCTGGAGCGCCGTGTATGAGCAGTTCTTC
CAWSAVYEQFF
>TRBV7-6|once|-|14|TRBJ2-5
TGTGCCAGCAGCTCCCTGGACCCGGCGCCGACCCAGTACTTC
CASSSLDPAPTQYF
>TRBV7-9|few|TRBD1|15|TRBJ1-6
TGTGCCAGCAGCTCGGCAGGGGGCGCAGATTCACCCCTCCACTTT
CASSSAGGADSPLHF
>TRBV9|-|-|13|TRBJ2-7
TGTGCCAGCAGCGTCGACACAGCCTACGAGCAGTACTTC
CASSVDTAYEQYF
>TRBV14|-|-|14|TRBJ2-2
TGTGCCAGCAGCCAAGTGTATGAGACCGGGGAGCTGTTTTTT
CASSQVYETGELFF
>TRBV10-1|-|-|14|TRBJ2-1
TGCGCCAGCAGTGATTCCGTCCCCCTCGATGAGCAGTTCTTC
CASSDSVPLDEQFF
>TRBV5-6|once|TRBD1|14|TRBJ2-7
TGTGCCAGCAGCTCAGGACAGGGGCCCTACGAGCAGTACTTC
CASSSGQGPYEQYF
>TRBV4-1|-|-|15|TRBJ1-2
TGCGCCAGCAGCCAAGATGAGCGGGTTGGTTATGGCTACACCTTC
CASSQDERVGYGYTF
>TRBV7-9|-|-|15|TRBJ2-7
TGTGCCAGCAGCCCCAGGGGCGCGAGCTCCTACGAGCAGTACTTC
CASSPRGASSYEQYF
>TRBV7-3|-|-|12|TRBJ2-3
TGTGCCAGCAGCCCAGGCACAGATACGCAGTATTTT
CASSPGTDTQYF
>TRBV6-5|-|-|13|TRBJ2-7
TGTGCCAGCAGTTACGGGGGGAGTGGCGAGCAGTACTTC
CASSYGGSGEQYF
>TRBV12-2|-|-|15|TRBJ1-2
TGTGCAAGTCGCTTAGCGCAGGCAGGGGACTATGGCTACACCTTC
CASRLAQAGDYGYTF
>TRBV27|few|TRBD1|16|TRBJ1-1
TGTGCCAGCAGTTTCCTGACAGGGAACATGAACACTGAAGCTTTCTTT
CASSFLTGNMNTEAFF
>TRBV7-9|once|-|13|TRBJ1-2
TGTGCCAGCAGCTTAGGACAGTACTATGGCTACACCTTC
CASSLGQYYGYTF
>TRBV5-1|-|-|13|TRBJ2-7
TGCGCCAGCAGCTTGGGCAGCAACTACGAGCAGTACTTC
CASSLGSNYEQYF
>TRBV5-1|once|TRBD2|15|TRBJ2-5
TGCGCCAGCAGCTCTGAACTAGCGGGACAAGAGACCCAGTACTTC
CASSSELAGQETQYF
>TRBV11-2|-|-|15|TRBJ2-3
TGTGCCAGCAGCTTAGGGCTGAGGGCCACAGATACGCAGTATTTT
CASSLGLRATDTQYF
>TRBV7-9|-|-|15|TRBJ2-1
TGTGCCAGCACACAAGGCAGCAGCTCCTACAATGAGCAGTTCTTC
CASTQGSSSYNEQFF
>TRBV9|-|TRBD2|15|TRBJ2-1
TGTGCCAGCAGCGTAACGGGACTAGCCCCCAATGAGCAGTTCTTC
CASSVTGLAPNEQFF
>TRBV11-2|-|-|14|TRBJ2-4
TGTGCCAGCAGCTTAGGACCGCCAGCGGACATTCAGTACTTC
CASSLGPPADIQYF
>TRBV27|-|-|14|TRBJ1-1
TGTGCCAGCAGTTTATCGGAGAGGCTTACTGAAGCTTTCTTT
CASSLSERLTEAFF
>TRBV11-3|once|TRBD1|16|TRBJ1-2
TGTGCCAGCAGAATAGGAGGGCAGGGGGTAATCGATGGCTACACCTTC
CASRIGGQGVIDGYTF
>TRBV29-1|once|-|12|TRBJ1-3
TGCAGCGTTGAAGTCAGTGGAAACACCATATATTTT
CSVEVSGNTIYF
>TRBV11-2|-|TRBD1|17|TRBJ2-7
TGTGCCAGCAGCTTAGCATACTCGGGACAGGGTTACTACGAGCAGTACTTC
CASSLAYSGQGYYEQYF
>TRBV7-9|-|TRBD1|16|TRBJ1-4
TGTGCCAGCAGCACCCAAAGGGGACAGACTAATGAAAAACTGTTTTTT
CASSTQRGQTNEKLFF
>TRBV27|-|-|13|TRBJ2-1
TGTGCCAGCAGTTTTAGGACGCACCTTGAGCAGTTCTTC
CASSFRTHLEQFF
>TRBV15|-|TRBD2|16|TRBJ2-1
TGTGCCACCAGCAGAGGTGCTAGCGGGAGGGCCAATGAGCAGTTCTTC
CATSRGASGRANEQFF
>TRBV9|-|-|14|TRBJ1-6
TGTGCCAGCAGCGTAGAACAGTATAATTCACCCCTCCACTTT
CASSVEQYNSPLHF
>TRBV13|-|TRBD2|13|TRBJ2-5
TGTGCCAGCAGCGAGACTAGCGGGGAGACCCAGTACTTC
CASSETSGETQYF
>TRBV9|-|-|15|TRBJ2-3
TGTGCCAGCAGCGTAGTCGGGGGATCGGCAGATACGCAGTATTTT
CASSVVGGSADTQYF
>TRBV5-5|-|-|11|TRBJ2-1
TGTGCCAGCAGAGCCGACAATGAGCAGTTCTTC
CASRADNEQFF
>TRBV5-5|-|TRBD2|14|TRBJ2-5
TGTGCCAGCAGTCTAGCGGGGGGGTTGGAGACCCAGTACTTC
CASSLAGGLETQYF
>TRBV13|-|-|14|TRBJ1-1
TGTGCCAGCAGCTTAGGCTGGGTTCGGACTGAAGCTTTCTTT
CASSLGWVRTEAFF
>TRBV11-2|-|-|10|TRBJ2-1
TGTGCCAGCAGCTCGAATGAGCAGTTCTTC
CASSSNEQFF
>TRBV7-9|-|TRBD1|15|TRBJ1-2
TGTGCCAGCAGCCCCGTTAGGCAGGGGGCAGCGGGCTACACCTTC
CASSPVRQGAAGYTF
>TRBV7-6|-|TRBD1|16|TRBJ2-2
TGTGCCAGCAGCTCCCCCCCGACAGGGGACACCGGGGAGCTGTTTTTT
CASSSPPTGDTGELFF
>TRBV9|-|TRBD1|16|TRBJ1-2
TGTGCCAGCAGCGGGACCAGGACAGGGCCATGGTATGGCTACACCTTC
CASSGTRTGPWYGYTF